This entry describes one TCR beta chain. Its antigen is unknown. CDR1 is MNHEY, CDR2 SVGAGI, per germline. V was pared by 4 bases and J by 7 bases, with 12 bases of the junction left unmatched. CDR3 size: 16 residues. The sample originates from a study of T-cell reconstitution after alpha-beta-depleted transplantation in children. Findings and limits, study-wide: It was surviving recipient T cells and thymic progenitors that gave some patients high TCRbeta diversity at day 60. At the one-year point after transplant, T-cell counts and TCRbeta diversity were found to come mostly from T cells that had been newly produced. The origin of alpha-beta T cells about two months after transplant was reportedly several hundred expanded graft clones.

Preparation of the TCRbeta library used unique molecular identifiers. TCRdb called the PCR reads again in MiXCR, with one record for every CDR3 protein. The table lists some 95,000 distinct CDR3 sequences, less than 25% of them singletons. J is TRBJ2-7 and V is TRBV6-5; TRBD2 aligns across 11 bases. The source of this sequence is a boy between 2 and 10 years old with acute lymphoblastic leukemia, due to receive a stem cell transplant. Here the sequenced sample was PBMCs, taken before TCRalphabeta/CD19-depleted stem cell transplant. CDR3 region: CASSSAGTSGTGEQYF. The CDR3 DNA reads TGTGCCAGCAGTTCTGCCGGGACTAGCGGCACTGGGGAGCAGTACTTC.